These T cell receptor beta chains were read from a single sample in a study of CXCR3-negative and CXCR3-positive naive CD8 T cells. TCRdb reprocessed the 5' RACE reads, with one entry per CDR3 protein and no DNA. This listing includes around 60,000 distinct CDR3 sequences. Sequencing was done on a sample of naive CXCR3+ CD8+ T cells from blood. Every receptor here comes from a human donor in good health. Some clones in this sample may be carry-over from other donors' samples. CDR3s include the opening cysteine and the closing phenylalanine or tryptophan. The order of the fields is CDR3 protein, V gene, J gene.

cdr3_aa: CASSSRDRGFYEQYF
v_call: TRBV7-9
j_call: TRBJ2-7

cdr3_aa: CASSASGLEYEQYF
v_call: TRBV28
j_call: TRBJ2-7

cdr3_aa: CASSRSYPSSGNTIYF
v_call: TRBV7-9
j_call: TRBJ1-3

cdr3_aa: CASSIEAHSYNEQFF
v_call: TRBV19
j_call: TRBJ2-1

cdr3_aa: CASSRESRDSHNQPQHF
v_call: TRBV6-6
j_call: TRBJ1-5

cdr3_aa: CSVTGEGGELFF
v_call: TRBV29-1
j_call: TRBJ2-2

cdr3_aa: CASGDGQNTEAFF
v_call: TRBV9
j_call: TRBJ1-1

cdr3_aa: CASSFGGQTDEFF
v_call: TRBV28
j_call: TRBJ2-1

cdr3_aa: CSVEGASGGSYNEQFF
v_call: TRBV29-1
j_call: TRBJ2-1

cdr3_aa: CSVEDRDKGGGPEFF
v_call: TRBV29-1
j_call: TRBJ2-1

cdr3_aa: CASSPPGQLEDEQYF
v_call: TRBV7-9
j_call: TRBJ2-7

cdr3_aa: CASSRPGQGNEQFF
v_call: TRBV27
j_call: TRBJ2-1

cdr3_aa: CASSLTGANYGYTF
v_call: TRBV6-5
j_call: TRBJ1-2

cdr3_aa: CASSLGASGGTYQETQYF
v_call: TRBV7-2
j_call: TRBJ2-5

cdr3_aa: CASSLTRGPVYEQYF
v_call: TRBV7-3
j_call: TRBJ2-7

cdr3_aa: CASCPLGSTGELFF
v_call: TRBV27
j_call: TRBJ2-2

cdr3_aa: CASSVGDSYEQYF
v_call: TRBV9
j_call: TRBJ2-7

cdr3_aa: CASSYVGGTYEQYF
v_call: TRBV6-2/TRBV6-3
j_call: TRBJ2-7

cdr3_aa: CASTLAGRTDTQYF
v_call: TRBV12-3/TRBV12-4
j_call: TRBJ2-3

cdr3_aa: CSVDSLNGNTVYF
v_call: TRBV29-1
j_call: TRBJ1-3